The clone carrying this T cell receptor beta chain was seen only a few times. The data derive from a study of T cells in Graves' hyperthyroidism and ophthalmopathy. Researchers amplified the TCR beta CDR3 regions from RNA transcripts. RT-PCR in the first round (using the HTBI primer set) targeted the TCR CDR3. TCRdb independently ran MiXCR on the multiplex PCR reads; one entry per CDR3 protein. The data contain about 330,000 distinct CDR3 sequences, about an eighth of them singletons. Uncontrolled infection, other autoimmune disease, pregnancy or lactation disqualified patients from enrolment. The V end was cut by 5 bases, the J end by 0 bases, with 5 bases between. Germline assignment: CDR1 SGHDN and CDR2 FVKESK. The CDR3 is made up of 14 amino acids.

This TCR was sampled from a woman between 40 and 55 years old with Graves' ophthalmopathy. The chain is built from TRBV14 and TRBJ2-6; D ambiguous. Sequencing input: blood. The CDR3 is CASSANSGANVLTF. The CDR3 DNA is TGTGCCAGCAGCGCGAACTCTGGGGCCAACGTCCTGACTTTC.